Listed below are T cell receptor beta chains from one sample, sequenced in a study of cytomegalovirus exposure and HLA in healthy donors. Here immunoSEQ multiplex PCR was the method, and the copy in TCRdb shows in-frame clones only, minus some. Of roughly 100,000 clones in the sample, around 75% are singletons; the top ten hold 9.5% to 12%. Material: PBMCs. The receptors were gathered from a man aged 18 to 30 in good health and CMV-seropositive. CDR3s include the opening cysteine and the closing phenylalanine or tryptophan. The D gene is left open where the match is weak. The size of a clone is reported for some rows only, either as once, few or many, or as a class for expanded clones.

CDR3 DNA,CDR3 protein,J gene,clone size,D gene,V gene
TGTGCCAGCAGCGGGGGGACTAGCGGGGGGAGACAAGAGACCCAGTACTTC,CASSGGTSGGRQETQYF,TRBJ2-5,-,TRBD2,TRBV9
TGTGCCGGTGGACAGGGGTATGGCTACACCTTC,CAGGQGYGYTF,TRBJ1-2,few,TRBD1,TRBV30
TGCGCCAGCATCAATCCGGTAGGGGGACCGTCTGAAGCTTTCTTT,CASINPVGGPSEAFF,TRBJ1-1,-,-,TRBV4-1
TGTGCCAGCAGCTTGGACAGAGACTATGGCTACACCTTC,CASSLDRDYGYTF,TRBJ1-2,-,-,TRBV5-6
TGTGCAAGTACAGGGCTCGTTAGGTTCAATGAGCAGTTCTTC,CASTGLVRFNEQFF,TRBJ2-1,-,-,TRBV6-1
TGCGCCAGCAGCCAAGAGGGTTCGGGGGGGCGAAATCAGCCCCAGCATTTT,CASSQEGSGGRNQPQHF,TRBJ1-5,-,-,TRBV4-1
TGTGCCAGCAGTTACTCAGGGGGACAGGGTCAAGAGACCCAGTACTTC,CASSYSGGQGQETQYF,TRBJ2-5,-,TRBD1,TRBV6-6
TGTGCCAGCAGCCAACAACAGGGGTGGGATCAGCCCCAGCATTTT,CASSQQQGWDQPQHF,TRBJ1-5,-,TRBD1,TRBV4-2
TGTGCCAGCAGCCGAATAGGGGGGGTTGGCACCGGGGAGCTGTTTTTT,CASSRIGGVGTGELFF,TRBJ2-2,-,-,TRBV7-3
TGTGCCATCACGGGACAGGGCACCTACGAGCAGTACTTC,CAITGQGTYEQYF,TRBJ2-7,-,TRBD1,TRBV10-3
TGCGCCAGCAGCCCGGACAGGATTCTCTATGGCTACACCTTC,CASSPDRILYGYTF,TRBJ1-2,-,TRBD1,TRBV5-1
TGTGCCAGCGGTGGACAGGCTACGAGCAATCAGCCCCAGCATTTT,CASGGQATSNQPQHF,TRBJ1-5,-,TRBD1,TRBV7-7
TGTGCCAGCAGTTCCGGGGTGGGGTATGGCTACACCTTC,CASSSGVGYGYTF,TRBJ1-2,few,-,TRBV28
TGTGCCACCATAAAATTTACTAGCGGGGGGCCGGGGGAGCAGTTCTTC,CATIKFTSGGPGEQFF,TRBJ2-1,-,TRBD2,TRBV5-6
TGTGCCAGCAGTCCCACCCAAGGGAGGAGGGCGGAGACCCAGTACTTC,CASSPTQGRRAETQYF,TRBJ2-5,-,-,TRBV7-6
TGTGCCTCCAGGAACAGCCACTCTGGAAACACCATATATTTT,CASRNSHSGNTIYF,TRBJ1-3,few,-,TRBV18
TGTGCCAGCAGTTTAGGGCTGCTAAATCAGCCCCAGCATTTT,CASSLGLLNQPQHF,TRBJ1-5,-,-,TRBV28
TGCAGCGTTTCTGACGGAGCCTACGAGCAGTACTTC,CSVSDGAYEQYF,TRBJ2-7,few,-,TRBV29-1
TGTGCCAGTACAGGTCTGAGCTCCTACAATGAGCAGTTCTTC,CASTGLSSYNEQFF,TRBJ2-1,-,-,TRBV19
TGTGCCATCCCGGGGGGTGGTCGGGGAGTGAACACTGAAGCTTTCTTT,CAIPGGGRGVNTEAFF,TRBJ1-1,-,-,TRBV9
TGTGCCAGCAGCTTACTAGCGGGGGGCCCCCTTACCTACGAGCAGTACTTC,CASSLLAGGPLTYEQYF,TRBJ2-7,-,TRBD2,TRBV13
TGTGCCAGCAGTGAAAATTCGCTCCTTGAGGGTTCACCCCTCCACTTT,CASSENSLLEGSPLHF,TRBJ1-6,-,-,TRBV6-1
TGCGCCAGCAGCTTGGCCCCTAGCGGGGTTAATGAGCAGTTCTTC,CASSLAPSGVNEQFF,TRBJ2-1,-,TRBD2,TRBV5-1
TGTGCCAGCAGCGGACAGGGGACCAATTCACCCCTCCACTTT,CASSGQGTNSPLHF,TRBJ1-6,-,TRBD1,TRBV5-4
TGTGCCAGCAGCAGCCAGGGGGCGGACGAGCAGTACTTC,CASSSQGADEQYF,TRBJ2-7,-,TRBD1,TRBV7-9
TGCGCCAGCAGCTTAAGGACTAGCGGCGGCGGGGTAGAGCAGTACTTC,CASSLRTSGGGVEQYF,TRBJ2-7,-,TRBD2,TRBV5-1
TGTGCCAGCTTCGTAGATTCCTACAATGAGCAGTTCTTC,CASFVDSYNEQFF,TRBJ2-1,-,-,TRBV18
TGTGCCAGCAGTCCCGCGGGGGATCCGACAGATACGCAGTATTTT,CASSPAGDPTDTQYF,TRBJ2-3,-,TRBD2,TRBV6-4
TGTGCTAGTGGTCAAGGACAGGGGACGGGGGATCCGGCTTTCTTT,CASGQGQGTGDPAFF,TRBJ1-1,-,TRBD1,TRBV12-5
TGTGCCAGCAGCCCCGACAGGACTGTGAACACTGAAGCTTTCTTT,CASSPDRTVNTEAFF,TRBJ1-1,-,-,TRBV7-6
TGTGCCAGTAGTATGCGGATCTCCTACGAGCAGTACTTC,CASSMRISYEQYF,TRBJ2-7,-,-,TRBV19
TGTGCCAGCAGCCTACAGCAGGGTGGGTCTGGAAACACCATATATTTT,CASSLQQGGSGNTIYF,TRBJ1-3,-,-,TRBV9
TGTGCCAGCAGGAAAGCCCATGGCAGACTTTACGAGCAGTACTTC,CASRKAHGRLYEQYF,TRBJ2-7,-,-,TRBV28
TGTGCCAGCAGTTTACAACCCCAGGGTGGGGGGAAGAACACTGAAGCTTTCTTT,CASSLQPQGGGKNTEAFF,TRBJ1-1,-,-,TRBV27
TGCAGCGTAGTTATGACAGCTAACACTGAAGCTTTCTTT,CSVVMTANTEAFF,TRBJ1-1,-,-,TRBV29-1
TGTGCCAGCAGCTTTCCCGGGACAGGGACAACAGATACGCAGTATTTT,CASSFPGTGTTDTQYF,TRBJ2-3,-,TRBD1,TRBV5-4
TGTGCCAGTATCCCCCAGTGGGGGGAGACGGGCTACACCTTC,CASIPQWGETGYTF,TRBJ1-2,-,-,TRBV19
TGTGCCAGCAGCCCTCCCTTGAGGACAGAACTACAAGATACGCAGTATTTT,CASSPPLRTELQDTQYF,TRBJ2-3,-,-,TRBV7-9
TGTGCCAGCAGCGTAGCTCTAGCGGGGGACAATGAGCAGTTCTTC,CASSVALAGDNEQFF,TRBJ2-1,-,TRBD2,TRBV9
TGTGCCAGCAGTTTTCCCAAACCGGGCCACAGGGAAGATCAGCCCCAGCATTTT,CASSFPKPGHREDQPQHF,TRBJ1-5,many,-,TRBV28
TGCGCCAGCCGAAAAGGACAGGGTTTTGAAAAACTGTTTTTT,CASRKGQGFEKLFF,TRBJ1-4,-,TRBD1,TRBV5-1
TGTGCCAGCAGCGTAACTCCCATCTGGACAGAGTGGGAAAAACTGTTTTTT,CASSVTPIWTEWEKLFF,TRBJ1-4,few,-,TRBV7-2
TGTGCCTGGCGTTCTCCCCAGGGGGTATCCGAGCAGTACTTC,CAWRSPQGVSEQYF,TRBJ2-7,large,TRBD1,TRBV30
TGTGCCTGGAGTGAGGAGCGGGGGTCCGGGGAGCTGTTTTTT,CAWSEERGSGELFF,TRBJ2-2,-,TRBD2,TRBV30
TGTGCCAGCAGTTTCACAGGGGCCGGGGAGCTGTTTTTT,CASSFTGAGELFF,TRBJ2-2,-,TRBD1,TRBV6-6
TGTGCCAGCAGTGAATATGCGGGCAGGGAGACCCAGTACTTC,CASSEYAGRETQYF,TRBJ2-5,-,-,TRBV2
TGCGCCAGCAGCTTGGGACAGGGATTGGGAATCACTGAAGCTTTCTTT,CASSLGQGLGITEAFF,TRBJ1-1,-,TRBD1,TRBV5-1
TGTGCCTGGAGTGGGTCAGGGAGGGTATATTATTCACCCCTCCACTTT,CAWSGSGRVYYSPLHF,TRBJ1-6,-,-,TRBV30
TGTGCCAGCGGACTAGCGGGGGGGGCAGATACGCAGTATTTT,CASGLAGGADTQYF,TRBJ2-3,-,TRBD2,TRBV2
TGTGCCACCTCACAGTCCCCCCAGGCCAGGATACGGGAGCAGTACTTC,CATSQSPQARIREQYF,TRBJ2-7,-,-,TRBV27
TGTGCCAGCAGCTTAGTAGGACAGGGCTCAGATACGCAGTATTTT,CASSLVGQGSDTQYF,TRBJ2-3,once,TRBD1,TRBV7-6